A selection of T cell receptor beta chains follows, all from one sample in a study of sequential checkpoint blockade in melanoma. Assay: immunoSEQ multiplex PCR; the TCRdb copy retains only in-frame clones and omits some. This table has 8,000 to 10,000 clones, 23% appearing once. The specimen comprised tumor tissue (inferred from file names), sampled from a patient given nivolumab and ipilimumab in sequence. The receptor source for this set is a human donor with melanoma. CDR3s include the opening cysteine and the closing phenylalanine or tryptophan. A D gene is named only where the DNA matches it firmly.

CASIGPIEAFF,TRBV19,-,TRBJ1-1
CASSSGRYLSYEQYF,TRBV28,-,TRBJ2-7
CASSFLAGAAYREQFF,TRBV11-3,TRBD2,TRBJ2-1
CASTLRQGLNYGYTF,TRBV11-3,-,TRBJ1-2
CAWRPDRDTEAFF,TRBV30,TRBD1,TRBJ1-1
CASSYYRQPGVDTEAFF,TRBV6-8,-,TRBJ1-1
CASSSPPRGPYGYTF,TRBV11-3,-,TRBJ1-2
CASSLAGGKHYEQYF,TRBV11-3,-,TRBJ2-7
CASSDHHTSAFSNSPLHF,TRBV10-2,-,TRBJ1-6
CASSYSLTSGGRETQYF,TRBV6-8,TRBD2,TRBJ2-5
CASSGAVGNEKLFF,TRBV18,-,TRBJ1-4